Described below is a single T cell receptor beta chain sequence and its context. Sequencing was performed with immunoSEQ multiplex PCR; in TCRdb, only in-frame clones are kept and a portion is missing. The repertoire holds tens of thousands of clones, with almost 97% as singletons. The sample comes from a study of technical replicates of blood from a handful of donors. Germline values: CDR1 MNHEY, CDR2 SVGAGI. The CDR3 contains 14 residues. Trimming stripped 2 bases from V and 1 base from J, with 8 bases between. This rearrangement joins TRBV6-5 to TRBJ2-5; tentatively, D is TRBD2 (7 bases). This receptor was obtained from a human donor in good health. Source material: T cells isolated from PBMCs. CDR3 nucleotides: TGTGCCAGCAGTTACCGGGGGGCCCAAGAGACCCAGTACTTC. Protein: CASSYRGAQETQYF.